The rows below give T cell receptor beta chains drawn from one sample of a study of T-cell reconstitution after alpha-beta-depleted transplantation in children. TCRdb re-called the PCR reads with MiXCR, one entry per CDR3 protein. The sample has roughly 100,000 distinct CDR3 sequences; 4.5% to 7.5% are singletons. The sequences come from PBMCs, mostly from graft donor cells, collected 60 days after TCRalphabeta/CD19-depleted stem cell transplant. All receptors derive from a female patient aged 2-10 years who had a stem cell transplant for Fanconi anemia, so the T cells may come from the graft donor. CDR3s include the opening cysteine and the closing phenylalanine or tryptophan. D genes are given only for firm matches. Clone size is not always given. Where it is, it says once, few, many or a class for expanded clones.

v_call	j_call	clone_size	d_call	cdr3_nt	cdr3_aa
TRBV7-9	TRBJ2-7	.	TRBD2	TGTGCCAGCAGCAGCCGGCAGCGGGGGCGCCGCGAGCAGTACTTC	CASSSRQRGRREQYF
TRBV29-1	TRBJ1-3	many	.	TGCAGCGTTGAGTGGGGCAGTCTCTCTGGAAACACCATATATTTT	CSVEWGSLSGNTIYF
TRBV10-3	TRBJ1-1	.	TRBD1	TGTGCCATCAGTGAGCCGGACAGGGGACACACTGAAGCTTTCTTT	CAISEPDRGHTEAFF
TRBV10-3	TRBJ1-4	many	.	TGTGCCTCCACGGACAGCCTTGAAAAACTGTTTTTT	CASTDSLEKLFF
TRBV7-9	TRBJ1-5	.	TRBD1	TGTGCCAGCAGCGCAGGACAGGGGGTGAATCAGCCCCAGCATTTT	CASSAGQGVNQPQHF
TRBV27	TRBJ2-4	few	.	TGTGCCAGCAGTTTCCTCGATGGAGTCCCACATGGTCAGTACTTC	CASSFLDGVPHGQYF
TRBV20-1	TRBJ2-1	many	TRBD1	TGCAGTGCAGCCGGGACAGTCTACAATGAGCAGTTCTTC	CSAAGTVYNEQFF
TRBV5-1	TRBJ2-4	few	.	TGCGCCAGCAGCGACTTAGGGGGGAGAAACATTCAGTACTTC	CASSDLGGRNIQYF
TRBV5-1	TRBJ2-3	many	.	TGCGCCAGCAGCTTCTCTGGGGGGGGGGCCACAGATACGCAGTATTTT	CASSFSGGGATDTQYF
TRBV19	TRBJ2-6	.	.	TGTGCCAGTCAGTGGCGACGCCCTGGGGCCAACGTCCTGACTTTC	CASQWRRPGANVLTF
TRBV28	TRBJ2-7	.	TRBD2	TGTGCCAGCAGTTTACGCGGGGGGGCCATCTCCTACGAGCAGTACTTC	CASSLRGGAISYEQYF
TRBV28	TRBJ2-7	many	.	TGTGCCAGCAGTTCCGACTGGAACTCCTACGAGCAGTACTTC	CASSSDWNSYEQYF
TRBV29-1	TRBJ1-1	many	.	TGCAGCGCTATTATCCGATACACTGAAGCTTTCTTT	CSAIIRYTEAFF
TRBV7-9	TRBJ2-2	many	.	TGTGCCAGCAGCCCGCCGAACCAAAACACCGGGGAGCTGTTTTTT	CASSPPNQNTGELFF
TRBV27	TRBJ2-5	.	.	TGTGCCAGCAGTTTATCGACACTAAAGGGCCAAGAGACCCAGTACTTC	CASSLSTLKGQETQYF
TRBV9	TRBJ1-2	few	.	TGTGCCAGCAGTGCTGAGGGGTATGGCTACACCTTC	CASSAEGYGYTF
TRBV20-1	TRBJ1-6	.	.	TGCAGTGCTAGAGATCGAACAGGGCGAGAGACTTCACCCCTCCACTTT	CSARDRTGRETSPLHF
TRBV6-1	TRBJ2-1	many	.	TGTGCCAGCAGTGAAATGCGGGGGCCCTACAATGAGCAGTTCTTC	CASSEMRGPYNEQFF
TRBV2	TRBJ2-6	many	.	TGTGCCACCCCCCCCTCTGGGGCCAACGTCCTGACTTTC	CATPPSGANVLTF
TRBV20-1	TRBJ2-5	many	.	TGCAGTGGGGCTCTCCAAGAGACCCAGTACTTC	CSGALQETQYF
TRBV7-3	TRBJ2-2	.	TRBD2	TGTGCCAGCAGCACTGGACTAGCGGGCACCGGGGAGCTGTTTTTT	CASSTGLAGTGELFF
TRBV5-4	TRBJ1-1	.	.	TGTGCCAGCAGCTTCGGACGCCTTTCGAACACTGAAGCTTTCTTT	CASSFGRLSNTEAFF
TRBV5-1	TRBJ2-1	many	TRBD2	TGCGCCAGCAGCTTGGCGGGGGGAAACTCCTACAATGAGCAGTTCTTC	CASSLAGGNSYNEQFF
TRBV9	TRBJ2-7	many	.	TGTGCCAGCAGCGTAGTTCCTAGCCCTGAATACGAGCAGTACTTC	CASSVVPSPEYEQYF
TRBV28	TRBJ2-7	few	.	TGTGCCAGCATTAAGCAGATGGACTCCTACGAGCAGTACTTC	CASIKQMDSYEQYF
TRBV28	TRBJ2-7	many	TRBD2	TGTGCCAGCAGTTTTTATCCGGGACTAGCCTACGAGCAGTACTTC	CASSFYPGLAYEQYF
TRBV7-2	TRBJ2-1	many	TRBD2	TGTGCCAGCAGCTTAGCTAGCGGGGGGGCCAATGAGCAGTTCTTC	CASSLASGGANEQFF
TRBV30	TRBJ2-3	few	TRBD2	TGTGCCTGGAGTGGCAGACTAGCGGGAGCAACAGATACGCAGTATTTT	CAWSGRLAGATDTQYF
TRBV6-1	TRBJ2-1	many	TRBD2	TGTGCCAGCAGGAGGACTAGCGGATCCTACAATGAGCAGTTCTTC	CASRRTSGSYNEQFF
TRBV11-2	TRBJ1-5	.	.	TGTGCCAGCAGCGGAAGCCTCAATCAGCCCCAGCATTTT	CASSGSLNQPQHF
TRBV30	TRBJ2-3	many	.	TGTGCCTGGGACCAAACGGCAGATACGCAGTATTTT	CAWDQTADTQYF
TRBV19	TRBJ1-4	few	.	TGTGCCAGTAGTGCGACAGGCCCCTCGAAACTGTTTTTT	CASSATGPSKLFF
TRBV18	TRBJ2-1	few	TRBD2	TGTGCCAGCGGACTCCCTTTACTAGCGGGAGGGTATAATGAGCAGTTCTTC	CASGLPLLAGGYNEQFF
TRBV19	TRBJ1-1	few	.	TGTGCCAGTTCCCAGGGACGCGACACTGAAGCTTTCTTT	CASSQGRDTEAFF
TRBV5-1	TRBJ2-1	many	TRBD1	TGCGCCAGCAGCTTGCTTCCTGGGACAGGGGCAAATGAGCAGTTCTTC	CASSLLPGTGANEQFF
TRBV6-2/TRBV6-3	TRBJ2-6	few	.	TGTGCCAGCAGTTACGACGATCTCTACCGGGGACCCTTCTCTGGGGCCAACGTCCTGACTTTC	CASSYDDLYRGPFSGANVLTF
TRBV25-1	TRBJ2-2	few	.	TGTGCCAGCAGTGAATGGAAGCGCACCGGGGAGCTGTTTTTT	CASSEWKRTGELFF
TRBV5-1	TRBJ2-3	.	.	TGCGCCAGCAGCTTCGGCGGGGCTACAGATACGCAGTATTTT	CASSFGGATDTQYF
TRBV14	TRBJ2-1	many	.	TGTGCCAGCAGCCAAGAATCGACACATAGGGGTTACAATGAGCAGTTCTTC	CASSQESTHRGYNEQFF
TRBV30	TRBJ2-7	.	.	TGTGCCTGGAGTGTATTCGCCCCGTCTGGCGACGAGCACTACTTC	CAWSVFAPSGDEHYF
TRBV28	TRBJ2-6	few	.	TGTGCCAGCAGTGCTTGGACGGTTTCTGGGGCCAACGTCCTGACTTTC	CASSAWTVSGANVLTF
TRBV6-1	TRBJ2-1	many	TRBD1	TGTGCCAGCACCCGTCCCGGGACAGGGAACGAGCAGTTCTTC	CASTRPGTGNEQFF
TRBV6-2/TRBV6-3	TRBJ2-5	.	TRBD2	TGTGCCAGCAGCACCACCCCTAGCGGGAGGTACCAAGAGACCCAGTACTTC	CASSTTPSGRYQETQYF
TRBV6-6	TRBJ2-1	.	.	TGTGCCCACGCCCGAGCCGGGTCCTACAATGAGCAGTTCTTC	CAHARAGSYNEQFF
TRBV4-2	TRBJ1-1	.	.	TGTGCCAGCAGCCAAAGGCGGACAGTCGGTGAAGCTTTCTTT	CASSQRRTVGEAFF
TRBV2	TRBJ2-5	many	.	TGTGCCAGCATCCTCCCGGGGCTCCAAGAGACCCAGTACTTC	CASILPGLQETQYF
TRBV4-2	TRBJ2-7	many	.	TGTGCCAGCAGCCAGGGGGTAATGTACGAGCAGTACTTC	CASSQGVMYEQYF
TRBV12-3/TRBV12-4	TRBJ2-3	many	.	TGTGCCAGCAGTTTGGCTGGAGTACACACAGATACGCAGTATTTT	CASSLAGVHTDTQYF
TRBV3-1	TRBJ2-7	many	.	TGTGCCAGCAGCCTTTTACGAGGCTCCTACGAGCAGTACTTC	CASSLLRGSYEQYF
TRBV28	TRBJ2-3	.	.	TGTGCCAGCAGTTTAAGGGTAGTTTGGGATACGCAGTATTTT	CASSLRVVWDTQYF
TRBV7-3	TRBJ2-3	many	TRBD2	TGTGCCAGCAGCTCAGGCTACTTTAGCGGGGGCAGCACAGATACGCAGTATTTT	CASSSGYFSGGSTDTQYF
TRBV18	TRBJ1-3	many	.	TGTGCCAGCTCACCAGCGGGGGTTGGACGAAACACCATATATTTT	CASSPAGVGRNTIYF
TRBV20-1	TRBJ1-2	many	.	TGCAGTGCTAGACGAGGGAACTATGGCTACACCTTC	CSARRGNYGYTF
TRBV7-2	TRBJ2-7	many	.	TGTGCCAGCAGCCGAGGGGGGAGGTCGTACGAGCAGTACTTC	CASSRGGRSYEQYF
TRBV2	TRBJ2-2	.	.	TGTGCCAGCAGTGAGGCTAGGAAGACCGGGGAGCTGTTTTTT	CASSEARKTGELFF